The 8 T cell receptor beta chains reported below all come from one sample, sequenced in a study of T cell responses to AZD1222 COVID-19 vaccine. The repertoire was sequenced with immunoSEQ multiplex PCR; TCRdb's copy has only in-frame clones and lacks some. The data contain 80,000 to 95,000 clones, roughly 80% of them seen just once; the ten biggest clones take up around 21%. Source: peripheral blood, taken on day 0 of AZD1222 vaccination. The source of these receptors is an adult in good health.

The V call is TRBV5-1, the J call TRBJ2-3, with TRBD2 identical over 9 bases. The V and J ends lost 0 bases and 3 bases, in that order; junction bases with no gene match: 5. Per germline, CDR1 SGHRS and CDR2 YFSETQ. The CDR3 extends over 16 amino acids. The CDR3 bases are TGCGCCAGCAGCTTGGCGGCTAGCGGGAAAACAGATACGCAGTATTTT. Translated: CASSLAASGKTDTQYF.

The chain uses TRBV6-5 and TRBJ1-2; tentative D call: TRBD1 (6 bases). The germline V and J ends were trimmed by 6 bases and 1 base, with 9 bases remaining between them. The CDR3 is 13 amino acids. Looked up from germline, CDR1 is MNHEY and CDR2 is SVGAGI. DNA for the CDR3: TGTGCCAGCAGGGGGGCAAGTAACTATGGCTACACCTTC. Amino acid sequence: CASRGASNYGYTF.

J is TRBJ1-1 and V is TRBV18; D is possibly TRBD1 (5 bases). CDR3 size: 14 residues. Trimming shortened V by 3 bases and J by 11 bases, and 19 bases separated the two germline ends. In germline, CDR1 is KGHSH, CDR2 LQKENI. The DNA of the CDR3 is TGTGCCAGCTCACCTTCGGACCGCTGGGGGAGGGCTTTCTTT. Amino acids: CASSPSDRWGRAFF. Drawing the rest from reference TRBV18 and TRBJ1-1, the complete variable domain is NAGVMQNPRHLVRRRGQEARLRCSPMKGHSHVYWYRQLPEEGLKFMVYLQKENIIDESGMPKERFSAEFPKEGPSILRIQQVVRGDSAAYFCASSPSDRWGRAFFGQGTRLTVV.

This clone was seen a few times. The chain carries TRBV11-3 and TRBJ2-2; 10 positions agree with TRBD1. Germline V gene sequence: CDR1 SGHNT, CDR2 YENEEA. Germline trimming cut 4 bases from V and 4 bases from J; bases unmatched to any gene: 9. CDR3 length: 17 residues. The CDR3 DNA reads as TGTGCCAGCAGCTATGATGGGACAGGGGTATCCACCGGGGAGCTGTTTTTT. It translates to CASSYDGTGVSTGELFF.

This chain links TRBV3-1 (or the pseudogene TRBV3-2) with TRBJ1-2; possibly TRBD1 for D (6 bases). The germline gives CDR1 LGHDT, CDR2 YNNKEL (reference sequence). Trimming shortened V by 6 bases and J by 0 bases, and 20 bases separated the two germline ends. CDR3 length equals 17 residues. For the CDR3, the DNA is TGTGCCAGCAGTCCAAGAATCCGGGGGCAGCCTAACTATGGCTACACCTTC. Its translation is CASSPRIRGQPNYGYTF.

The chain couples TRBV7-9 to TRBJ2-3, with a weak D call TRBD2 (6 bases). Per the germline V gene, CDR1 is SEHNR and CDR2 is FQNEAQ (reference sequence). V was trimmed by 8 bases and J by 1 base, leaving 16 bases between them. The CDR3 sequence is 15 residues long. CDR3 in DNA: TGTGCCAGCCTCTTAGCGGAGTGGGGCACAGATACGCAGTATTTT. This codes for CASLLAEWGTDTQYF.

The rearrangement uses TRBV3-1 (or the pseudogene TRBV3-2) and TRBJ2-3; the match to TRBD2 covers 14 bases. The CDR3 length is 17 residues. V lost 3 bases and J lost 4; bases outside the gene matches: 6. Germline V gives CDR1 LGHDT, CDR2 YNNKEL (reference sequence). The CDR3 DNA reads TGTGCCAGCAGCCACCCCGGACTAGCGGGAGGCTCAGATACGCAGTATTTT. Protein product: CASSHPGLAGGSDTQYF.

The rearrangement links TRBV25-1 to TRBJ2-7; no firm D call. Between the trimmed V and J ends, which lost 4 bases and 2 bases, there was a span of 3 bases. The germline V gene has CDR1 MGHDK and CDR2 SYGVNS. The CDR3 consists of 11 residues. In nucleotides, the CDR3 is TGTGCCAGCAGTGGCCCCTACGAGCAGTACTTC. Translating gives CASSGPYEQYF.